Below, 3 T cell receptor beta chains from the same sample are listed, as sequenced in a study of cytomegalovirus exposure and HLA in healthy donors. PCR used 60 Vbeta primers and 13 Jbeta primers. Sequencing used immunoSEQ multiplex PCR; TCRdb keeps in-frame clones, though not all of them. The table lists a few hundred thousand clones, roughly 89% of them singletons. Material for sequencing was PBMCs. These receptors were obtained from a woman aged 18-29 years in good health and CMV-seronegative.

V and J are TRBV18 and TRBJ1-4; 7 nucleotides match TRBD1. Looked up from germline, CDR1 is KGHSH and CDR2 is LQKENI. The V segment lost 3 bases and the J segment 5 bases; nucleotides outside the gene matches: 9. The CDR3 sequence is 16 residues long. The CDR3 coding sequence is TGTGCCAGCTCACCCTCACCGGGACAGATAAATGAAAAACTGTTTTTT. Protein product: CASSPSPGQINEKLFF.

The genes are TRBV7-2 and TRBJ2-7; the match to TRBD2 covers 7 bases. V was clipped by 2 bases and J by 3 bases; unmatched bases: 7. CDR1 is SGHTA, CDR2 FQGNSA, per germline. This CDR3 is built from 15 residues. The CDR3 loop is CASSLRWGEGYEQYF. CDR3 nucleotides: TGTGCCAGCAGCTTACGATGGGGGGAGGGCTACGAGCAGTACTTC.

This clone appeared a few times. This rearrangement joins TRBV27 to TRBJ2-7, with 10 bases identical to TRBD1. Germline V gene data show CDR1 as MNHEY and CDR2 as SMNVEV (reference sequence). Unmatched junction bases numbered 12, after V lost 6 bases and J lost 7 bases. There are 15 residues in the CDR3. CDR3 sequence reads: CASSPGQGGLREQYF. The DNA of the CDR3 is TGTGCCAGCAGCCCCGGACAGGGGGGGTTAAGGGAGCAGTACTTC.